This TCR beta chain stems from a study of cytomegalovirus exposure and HLA in healthy donors. This PCR relied on a set of 60 Vbeta primers and 13 Jbeta primers. Produced via immunoSEQ multiplex PCR; TCRdb's table is partial and in-frame only. This sample has approximately 110,000 clones, with around three quarters found just once. V trimming: 0 bases; J trimming: 6 bases; junction bases outside the gene matches: 8. The CDR3 runs 15 residues. CDR1 LNHDA and CDR2 SQIVND come from the germline V gene (reference sequence). This clone appeared once. Specimen: PBMCs. This receptor was obtained from a man aged 25 to 40 in good health and CMV-seropositive. The rearrangement joins TRBV19 to TRBJ2-7; 7 bases map to TRBD1. CDR3 in DNA: TGTGCCAGTAGTATAGATCAAGGGGGCCGGGGCGAGCAGTACTTC. It is translated as CASSIDQGGRGEQYF. The complete variable domain, with remaining parts taken from reference TRBV19 and TRBJ2-7, reads DGGITQSPKYLFRKEGQNVTLSCEQNLNHDAMYWYRQDPGQGLRLIYYSQIVNDFQKGDIAEGYSVSREKKESFPLTVTSAQKNPTAFYLCASSIDQGGRGEQYFGPGTRLTVT.